The present T cell receptor (beta chain) was sequenced within a study of identical twins (dated by TCRdb to 2015 to 2016). For the study in its entirety: TCR alpha and beta repertoires from monozygotic twins, unrelated adults of various ages and cord blood were deep-sequenced to test whether fetal clonotypes persist. Replicate twin experiments were performed at different times using different library preparation protocols to rule out contamination. Paper-wide results and their limitations: In beta out-of-frame sequences, excess twin sharing was weaker, because having fewer shared sequences lowered the signal-to-noise ratio. Recombination models systematically underestimated out-of-frame TCR alpha sharing in monozygotic twins but agreed with sharing between unrelated individuals. Invariant T cells such as MAIT and iNKT could partly confound zero-insertion analyses, although diverse VJ usage argued against such confounding for most clonotypes. Out-of-frame TCR alpha sequences shared between twins showed an excess of low generation-probability sequences compared with coincidental sharing between unrelated individuals. Conclusions relied on cross-sectional statistical analysis, since the same donors could not be followed over many years. Fewer insertions were carried by abundant cord blood beta clonotypes, a similar but weaker trend appeared in young adult naive repertoires, and no such trend appeared in memory repertoires.

In its sample, this clonotype was seen many times. Its binding antigen is unknown. Qualities for individual bases were not recorded, and no much larger clone is one base off. Only healthy Caucasian donors were included. Three pairs of female monozygotic twins, all aged about 18 to 30 years, made up the twin cohort. The RNA used for TCR libraries was isolated from peripheral blood mononuclear cells. The library was produced with 5' RACE. The run used an Illumina HiSeq 2000. A universal primer binding site was introduced by template switching, and a unique molecular identifier was present in the final cDNA, enabling accurate counting of TCR cDNA molecules. Specific primers in the conserved constant-segment region were used to synthesize first-strand cDNA for TCR alpha and beta chains. To control for contamination, each cDNA library was double barcoded with a SMART-Mk sample barcode plus Illumina barcodes. Two successive PCR steps introduced TruSeq adapter sequences along with Illumina sample barcodes. The Illumina HiSeq platform was used with custom primers to sequence TCR alpha and beta cDNA libraries. Regarding the original processing steps: MiGEC was used to process raw reads and extract unique molecular identifiers, and MiXCR was used to find CDR3 positions. For each individual, recombination models were inferred using an EM algorithm with the repgenHMM and IGoR tools. Shared clonotypes were analyzed with the tcR package in R, and sharing was normalized by the product of cloneset sizes. To study raw recombination without the effects of thymic and clonal selection, out-of-frame nonproductive sequences were analyzed. Starting from the raw public reads, TCRdb applied fastp trimming at Q25, assembled clones with MiXCR and retained in-frame beta chains. Every CDR3 protein is listed once, alongside the most common genes and DNA of its rows. The V and J calls reflect TCRdb's pipeline rather than the authors' work. Within this sample are fewer than 900,000 distinct CDR3 sequences, with approximately 21% of them counted one time only. In total, the top ten clones hold 4% to 4.5% of the sample.

The same data also contributed to another study, on T cells expressing NK-cell markers. The second paper states: In sorted CD3+CD56+NKG2C+, CD3+CD56+NKG2C- and CD3+CD56-NKG2C+ T-cell subsets from several donors, TCR beta-chain repertoires were profiled. Among the eight sequenced donors, seven were HCMV-seropositive and one was HCMV-seronegative. To restrict sorting to alphabetaTCR-expressing T cells, an anti-gammadeltaTCR antibody was added in several experiments. In about 6 donors, the dominant CD3+CD56+NKG2C+ clonotypes were found to rank among the top 10 CD8+ clonotypes and to make up 1.0-7.0% of CD8+ T cells. Those dominant clonotypes were again the most abundant among CD3+CD56-NKG2C+ cells in a few donors, at roughly 28.3-65%. Whether the expanded NKG2C-expressing T cell clones were specific for HCMV antigens was left unclear. The eight sequenced donors were randomly selected healthy volunteers, three men and five women. HCMV serostatus was determined by detecting HCMV-specific IgG in serum with a commercial ELISA kit. For roughly six donors, bulk peripheral blood T-cell repertoires were additionally sequenced from unsorted PBMC. MIGEC was used to demultiplex reads and group reads by UMI, and MiTCR was used to assemble and quantify clonotypes. Only TCR cDNA sequences supported by at least two reads were kept to exclude erroneous sequences. The tcR package was used for downstream repertoire analysis, and clonotypes were matched across fractions by CDR3 nucleotide sequence plus V segment. VDJmatch was used to annotate antigen specificity against VDJdb, with one amino acid substitution allowed in CDR3.

Sequenced sample: PBMCs. The clonotype comes from a woman aged 18-29 years in good health.

The CDR3 protein sequence reads: CASSRGYGYTF. The DNA sequence is TGTGCCAGCAGTCGTGGCTATGGCTACACCTTC. The sequence links TRBV12-3 or TRBV12-4 to TRBJ1-2; no confident D gene assignment can be made. V is cut by 5 bases and J by 4 bases, and the space between the germline ends is 5 bases. The CDR3 runs 11 residues from the cysteine to the phenylalanine. Only the CDR3 portion is preserved as DNA: 33 bases, with reading frame beginning at the first base.